What follows are 18 T cell receptor beta chains derived from one specimen sequenced in a study of response to subunit inactivated influenza vaccine. TCRdb reanalysed the RT-PCR reads using MiXCR and keeps one entry per CDR3 protein. The profile covers about 700,000 distinct CDR3 sequences, with around 14% appearing a single time and roughly 6.4% taken by the ten largest. The source material was PBMCs from blood, sampled approximately 15 days before vaccination. Every receptor here comes from a man over 45 who received an inactivated influenza vaccine.

The V call is TRBV30, the J call TRBJ1-1; D uncertain. The ends were cut back, 0 bases at V and 4 bases at J, with 3 bases in the middle. Per the germline V gene, CDR1 is GTSNPN and CDR2 is SVGIG (reference sequence). The CDR3 runs to 11 residues. The CDR3 bases are TGTGCCTGGAGTGTTTCCACTGAAGCTTTCTTT. Translation: CAWSVSTEAFF.

V and J are TRBV24-1 and TRBJ2-1; the match to TRBD2 covers 11 bases. CDR3 size: 14 residues. Germline-derived CDR1 and CDR2 are KGHDR and SFDVKD. V shed 7 bases, J shed 4 bases, and the junction held 2 bases outside the gene matches. Here the CDR3 reads CATSLAGGYNEQFF. The CDR3 nucleotides read TGTGCCACCAGCCTAGCGGGAGGATACAATGAGCAGTTCTTC.

The rearrangement uses TRBV7-2 and TRBJ2-3, with TRBD2 as a possible D gene (6 bases). This CDR3 region has 13 residues. Trimming shortened V by 2 bases and J by 8 bases, and 11 bases separated the two germline ends. CDR1 and CDR2 from the germline V gene are SGHTA and FQGNSA. The CDR3 nucleotides read TGTGCCAGCAGCTTACTCCACGGGGGTACGCAGTATTTT. The encoded protein is CASSLLHGGTQYF. Together with reference TRBV7-2 and TRBJ2-3, the CDR3 gives the full variable domain: GAGVSQSPSNKVTEKGKDVELRCDPISGHTALYWYRQSLGQGLEFLIYFQGNSAPDKSGLPSDRFSAERTGGSVSTLTIQRTQQEDSAVYLCASSLLHGGTQYFGPGTRLTVL.

The rearrangement joins TRBV10-3 to TRBJ2-1, with TRBD1 matching over 7 bases. The trim removed 5 bases at V and 8 bases at J, leaving 6 bases unmatched. Germline V gives CDR1 ENHRY, CDR2 SYGVKD. The CDR3 has 13 residues. CDR3 in DNA: TGTGCCATCAGTCAGACAGGGCCCGATGAGCAGTTCTTC. Encoded protein: CAISQTGPDEQFF.

This clonotype was detected a few times. The chain combines TRBV7-8 with TRBJ1-2, with D possibly TRBD1 on 6 matching bases. Trimming shortened V by 5 bases and J by 6 bases, and 13 bases separated the two germline ends. The CDR3 consists of 13 residues. Germline V gene lookup returns CDR1 SGHVS and CDR2 FQNEAQ. In nucleotides, the CDR3 is TGTGCCAGCAGCCCAGAGGAGGGGGATGGCTACACCTTC. Its translation is CASSPEEGDGYTF.

The chain carries TRBV5-1 and TRBJ2-1; TRBD2 matches at 10 bases. This CDR3 is 14 amino acids long. With 2 bases clipped from V and 8 bases from J, the junction kept 4 bases outside the gene matches. Germline V CDR1 and CDR2: SGHRS, YFSETQ. CDR3 amino acids: CASSFLAGEDEQFF. In DNA, the CDR3 is TGCGCCAGCAGCTTCCTAGCGGGAGAGGATGAGCAGTTCTTC. The entire variable domain, with the rest obtained from reference TRBV5-1 and TRBJ2-1, is as follows: KAGVTQTPRYLIKTRGQQVTLSCSPISGHRSVSWYQQTPGQGLQFLFEYFSETQRNKGNFPGRFSGRQFSNSRSEMNVSTLELGDSALYLCASSFLAGEDEQFFGPGTRLTVL.

This clonotype was detected a few times. This chain uses TRBV29-1 with TRBJ2-2, with D perhaps TRBD2 (5 bases). V shed 3 bases and J shed 2 bases, with 13 bases lying between them. CDR1 and CDR2 (germline): SQVTM, ANQGSEA. The CDR3 is made up of 15 amino acids. CDR3 sequence (DNA): TGCAGCGTTGATGGTGGGAGTGTAAACACCGGGGAGCTGTTTTTT. This encodes CSVDGGSVNTGELFF.

The rearrangement uses TRBV6-1 and TRBJ1-4, with 7 positions matching TRBD1. This CDR3 contains 15 residues. Trimming at V came to 6 bases and at J to 4 bases, leaving 8 bases not matched to a gene. Germline CDR1 and CDR2: MNHNS and SASEGT. The CDR3 sequence: CASSGTADRNEKLFF. The CDR3 DNA follows: TGTGCCAGCAGCGGGACAGCCGACCGTAATGAAAAACTGTTTTTT.

This chain connects TRBV4-1 to TRBJ2-6, with D hard to call. Per the germline V gene, CDR1 is MGHRA and CDR2 is YSYEKL. Deletions cut 4 bases from V and 1 base from J, with 8 bases between. The CDR3 is 15 residues long. The CDR3 spells CASSRHGSGANVLTF. CDR3 bases: TGCGCCAGCAGCCGCCACGGGTCTGGGGCCAACGTCCTGACTTTC.

This clonotype was observed at least ten times. The rearrangement uses TRBV12-3 or TRBV12-4 and TRBJ1-3; D gene ambiguous. Trimming pared 6 bases from V and 11 bases from J, leaving 14 bases between. CDR3 length: 12 amino acids. Written as DNA, the CDR3 is TGTGCCAGCAGCGCCCCCCTTCGATCCATATATTTT. The encoded protein is CASSAPLRSIYF.

This clonotype was detected only a few times. The genes are TRBV4-2 and TRBJ1-6; 7 nucleotides line up with TRBD1. The V segment lost 3 bases and the J segment 3 bases; nucleotides outside the gene matches: 8. Germline values: CDR1 LGHNA, CDR2 YNFKEQ. The CDR3 sequence is 17 residues long. This chain's CDR3 is CASSHDREGNYNSPLHF. CDR3 DNA sequence: TGTGCCAGCAGCCATGACAGGGAGGGGAACTATAATTCACCCCTCCACTTT.

This clonotype was counted a few times. The CDR3 sequence: CASSWVQEPYGYTF. In DNA form, the CDR3 reads TGTGCCAGCAGCTGGGTGCAGGAGCCCTATGGCTACACCTTC. The V gene is TRBV5-6, the J gene TRBJ1-2; D is ambiguous. This CDR3 is 14 amino acids long. Trimming shortened V by 3 bases and J by 4 bases, and 13 bases separated the two germline ends. Per germline, CDR1 SGHDT and CDR2 YYEEEE.

This chain connects TRBV7-7 to TRBJ2-1; D is uncertain. CDR1 SSHAT and CDR2 FNYEAQ come from the germline V gene (reference sequence). The germline V and J ends were trimmed by 1 base and 2 bases, with 9 bases remaining between them. CDR3 length: 15 residues. In nucleotides, the CDR3 is TGTGCCAGCAGCTTAGGCCCAGAACCCTACAATGAGCAGTTCTTC. Translated, it gives CASSLGPEPYNEQFF.

This clonotype has just a few counts. The CDR3 DNA reads TGCGCCAGCAGCCAAGATCCCCGGGGCCCCAAAAACATTCAGTACTTC. Translating it yields CASSQDPRGPKNIQYF. The chain links TRBV4-3 to TRBJ2-4, with D perhaps matching TRBD1 or TRBD2 (5 bases each). Germline CDR1 and CDR2: LGHNA and YSLEER. The CDR3 extends over 16 amino acids. Trimming took off 0 bases at V and 2 bases at J, with 11 bases between the two ends.

The sample holds a few counts of this clonotype. The chain links TRBV20-1 to TRBJ2-3; no firm D call. The CDR3 is 14 residues long. The V and J ends lost 5 bases and 4 bases respectively, with 16 bases between them. CDR1 is DFQATT and CDR2 is SNEGSKA in the germline V gene (reference sequence). The CDR3: CSAQDGKSADTQYF. DNA of the CDR3: TGCAGTGCTCAGGACGGAAAAAGCGCAGATACGCAGTATTTT.

The sample holds a few counts of this clonotype. The rearrangement links TRBV6-2 or TRBV6-3 to TRBJ2-3; D uncertain. Trimming took 5 bases from V and 6 from J, leaving 9 bases between them. The CDR3 has 12 amino acids. In germline, CDR1 is MNHEY, CDR2 SVGEGT. The CDR3 here is CASSNTPDTQYF. The CDR3 nucleotides read TGTGCCAGCAGTAACACCCCCGATACGCAGTATTTT.

The chain is built from TRBV28 and TRBJ1-4; TRBD1 might be the D (6 bases). V was clipped by 7 bases and J by 3 bases, with 15 bases between them. The CDR3 contains 15 residues. Germline values: CDR1 MDHEN, CDR2 SYDVKM. Here the CDR3 reads CASKDQGKANEKLFF. The DNA of the CDR3 is TGTGCCAGCAAAGACCAGGGGAAGGCTAATGAAAAACTGTTTTTT.

The V and J genes are TRBV3-1 and TRBJ1-1, with a weak D call TRBD1 (5 bases). This CDR3 comprises 13 residues. Trimming took off 2 bases at V and 7 bases at J, with 11 bases between the two ends. CDR1 and CDR2 (germline): LGHDT, YNNKEL (reference sequence). CDR3 coding DNA: TGTGCCAGCAGCCAAACCCAGGGCGGTGAAGCTTTCTTT. Protein: CASSQTQGGEAFF.